These T cell receptor beta chains were read from a single sample in a study of regulatory T cells in long-lasting Graves disease. TCRdb fed the multiplex PCR reads into MiXCR, producing one record per CDR3 protein. The repertoire consists of under 700,000 distinct CDR3 sequences, with approximately 16% occurring once and the leading ten covering roughly 25%. These data were likewise used in another study, on T cells in Graves' hyperthyroidism and ophthalmopathy.

The sample consisted of peripheral blood mononuclear cells (PBMCs), taken at new diagnosis, from a patient treated with antithyroid drugs. The source of these receptors is a woman aged 35-65 years with Graves disease. Both conserved end residues are part of each CDR3. A D gene is named only where the DNA matches it firmly. Size is stated for part of the rows, as once, few or many counts, or as a class when the clone is expanded.

v_gene,d_gene,j_gene,len,abundance,CDR3aa,CDR3nt
TRBV5-1,TRBD1,TRBJ1-1,16,few,CASSLTGEWRTTEAFF,TGCGCCAGCAGCCTGACAGGGGAATGGCGTACCACTGAAGCTTTCTTT
TRBV7-9,-,TRBJ1-6,16,few,CASSLGFEAGSSPLHF,TGTGCCAGCAGCTTAGGATTTGAGGCGGGGAGTTCACCCCTCCACTTT
TRBV6-5,-,TRBJ1-1,15,many,CASSYSGVRGTEAFF,TGTGCCAGCAGTTACTCCGGGGTAAGGGGCACTGAAGCTTTCTTT
TRBV19,-,TRBJ2-5,13,-,CASSDSTRETQYF,TGTGCCAGTAGCGACAGTACCAGGGAGACCCAGTACTTC
TRBV5-1,-,TRBJ2-7,15,few,CASSLNPQDSYEQYF,TGCGCCAGCAGCTTGAACCCCCAGGACTCCTACGAGCAGTACTTC
TRBV9,-,TRBJ1-1,13,-,CASSVGPDSEAFF,TGTGCCAGCAGCGTAGGTCCGGATTCTGAAGCTTTCTTT
TRBV5-6,-,TRBJ2-2,16,few,CASSLAQDRDTGELFF,TGTGCCAGCAGCTTGGCCCAAGACAGAGACACCGGGGAGCTGTTTTTT
TRBV20-1,TRBD1,TRBJ1-5,16,-,CSARDRVQGGPQPQHF,TGCAGTGCTAGAGATAGAGTCCAGGGGGGGCCTCAGCCCCAGCATTTT
TRBV6-1,-,TRBJ1-6,14,few,CASTFSAYNSPLHF,TGTGCCAGCACTTTTTCCGCGTATAATTCACCCCTCCACTTT
TRBV20-1,TRBD2,TRBJ2-2,15,-,CSAEPSGGRTGELFF,TGCAGTGCGGAGCCTAGCGGGGGCCGGACCGGGGAGCTGTTTTTT
TRBV12-3/TRBV12-4,-,TRBJ1-5,15,many,CASSLAGVGAQPQHF,TGTGCCAGCAGTCTCGCAGGGGTGGGAGCTCAGCCCCAGCATTTT
TRBV6-5,TRBD1,TRBJ2-7,18,many,CASSYAGSGTGGFYEQYF,TGTGCCAGCAGTTACGCGGGGTCAGGGACAGGGGGCTTCTACGAGCAGTACTTC
TRBV12-3/TRBV12-4,TRBD2,TRBJ2-4,11,-,CANSAGTSAYF,TGTGCCAACAGTGCCGGGACTAGCGCGTACTTC
TRBV28,-,TRBJ1-2,12,many,CASSLFRSGYTF,TGTGCCAGCAGTTTGTTTCGGTCTGGCTACACCTTC
TRBV11-3,-,TRBJ1-1,20,-,CASSQDTGLRGPGANTEAFF,TGTGCCAGCAGCCAAGATACGGGTCTAAGGGGCCCCGGGGCGAACACTGAAGCTTTCTTT